The present T cell receptor beta chain was sequenced within a study of T-cell reconstitution after alpha-beta-depleted transplantation in children. With respect to this clonotype: Its antigen is not identified.

Study-level findings and limits: Recipient T cells and thymic progenitors that survived gave rise to the high TCRbeta diversity observed at day 60 in some patients. After transplant, at about two months, alpha-beta T cells were reportedly derived from several hundred expanded graft clones. T-cell counts and diversity at one year post-transplant came mainly from newly produced T cells.

Unique molecular identifiers were incorporated when the TCRbeta library was constructed. MiXCR, applied by TCRdb to the PCR reads, yields one record per CDR3 protein. The table shows around 490,000 distinct CDR3 sequences, with approximately 10% occurring only once. The CDR3 consists of 10 residues. Trimming removed 3 bases at V and 8 bases at J, with 4 bases between. The germline CDR1 and CDR2 sequences are MDHEN and SYDVKM. Material: PBMCs, mostly from graft donor cells, obtained 180 days after TCRalphabeta/CD19-depleted stem cell transplant. The clonotype was recovered from a female patient between 2 and 15 years old who had a stem cell transplant for aplastic anemia, so the T cells may come from the graft donor. V and J are TRBV28 and TRBJ1-1; the D is unclear. The CDR3 sequence: CASSFGEAFF. The DNA of the CDR3 is TGTGCCAGCAGTTTCGGGGAAGCTTTCTTT. The full variable domain, rest sourced from reference TRBV28 and TRBJ1-1, is DVKVTQSSRYLVKRTGEKVFLECVQDMDHENMFWYRQDPGLGLRLIYFSYDVKMKEKGDIPEGYSVSREKKERFSLILESASTNQTSMYLCASSFGEAFFGQGTRLTVV.